The 12 T cell receptor beta chains listed next were all sequenced from one sample in a study of T cells in Graves' hyperthyroidism and ophthalmopathy. Template material for amplifying TCR beta CDR3 regions consisted of RNA transcripts. A set of HTBI primers served as the primers for a first-round RT-PCR of the TCR CDR3. TCRdb called the multiplex PCR reads again in MiXCR, with one record for every CDR3 protein. The table lists roughly 250,000 distinct CDR3 sequences, roughly 22% of them singletons. The sequenced material came from blood. The receptor set was obtained from a man aged 25-45 years with Graves' ophthalmopathy.

The chain is built from TRBV14 and TRBJ2-3; D is perhaps TRBD1 or TRBD2 (5 bases each). CDR1 SGHDN and CDR2 FVKESK come from the germline V gene. V was pared by 1 base and J by 0 bases, with 5 bases between. There are 14 residues in the CDR3. The CDR3 here is CASSQGDSTDTQYF. As DNA, the CDR3 is TGTGCCAGCAGCCAAGGGGACAGCACAGATACGCAGTATTTT.

In this sample, this clonotype turned up a few times. The chain couples TRBV6-1 to TRBJ1-5; D is undetermined. Germline V gene lookup returns CDR1 MNHNS and CDR2 SASEGT. V was clipped by 5 bases and J by 6 bases, with 11 bases between them. CDR3 length: 13 residues. The DNA for the CDR3 is TGTGCCAGCAGTTCGTCCTATGGTCAGCCCCAGCATTTT. This codes for CASSSSYGQPQHF.

This clonotype was found a few times. The genes are TRBV19 and TRBJ1-2; TRBD1 aligns across 11 bases. Germline CDR1 and CDR2: LNHDA and SQIVND (reference sequence). The CDR3 covers 14 residues. Trimming at V came to 7 bases and at J to 4 bases, leaving 5 bases not matched to a gene. The CDR3 DNA sequence: TGTGCCAGTATCCGGACAGGGGGCGGCTATGGCTACACCTTC. It codes for CASIRTGGGYGYTF.

The rearrangement links TRBV12-3 or TRBV12-4 to TRBJ1-5; a possible D gene is TRBD1 (5 bases). Trimming removed 6 bases from V and 4 bases from J, with 19 bases in between. The CDR3 loop spans 16 amino acids. CDR3 coding DNA: TGTGCCAGCAGACTAAATAGGGGCTCGGGGAATCAGCCCCAGCATTTT. Its translation is CASRLNRGSGNQPQHF.

This clonotype was counted a few times. The J gene is TRBJ2-7, the V gene TRBV7-2; 7 nucleotides match TRBD2. V trimming: 5 bases; J trimming: 4 bases; junction bases outside the gene matches: 11. The germline gives CDR1 SGHTA, CDR2 FQGNSA. This CDR3 comprises 15 residues. In DNA form, the CDR3 reads TGTGCCAGCAGCCTCATGGGGGGGGTTGGGTACGAGCAGTACTTC. This gives the protein CASSLMGGVGYEQYF. Drawing the rest from reference TRBV7-2 and TRBJ2-7, the complete variable domain is GAGVSQSPSNKVTEKGKDVELRCDPISGHTALYWYRQSLGQGLEFLIYFQGNSAPDKSGLPSDRFSAERTGGSVSTLTIQRTQQEDSAVYLCASSLMGGVGYEQYFGPGTRLTVT.

This clonotype has ten or more counts. The chain carries TRBV12-3 or TRBV12-4 and TRBJ1-1, with 7 bases identical to TRBD1. The CDR3 runs to 15 residues. Trimming removed 4 bases from V and 4 bases from J; junction bases left unmatched: 9. In nucleotides, the CDR3 is TGTGCCAGCAGTTGGGGCTTGACAGGGACCACTGAAGCTTTCTTT. It is translated as CASSWGLTGTTEAFF.

This clonotype was detected only a few times. The chain carries TRBV5-5 and TRBJ1-1; no clear D. Germline V gives CDR1 SGHKS, CDR2 YYEKEE (reference sequence). Trimming stripped 1 base from V and 8 bases from J, with 15 bases between. This CDR3 comprises 14 residues. CDR3 residues: CASSLWADGREAFF. CDR3 DNA sequence: TGTGCCAGCAGCTTGTGGGCGGACGGTAGAGAAGCTTTCTTT.

The rearrangement links TRBV28 to TRBJ1-4, with 8 bases aligning to TRBD1. CDR1 is MDHEN and CDR2 is SYDVKM in the germline V gene. V dropped 5 bases and J dropped 5; count of bases not matched to a gene: 4. The CDR3 consists of 14 residues. CDR3 DNA: TGTGCCAGCAGTCTCACAGGGGGGAATGAAAAACTGTTTTTT. This translates into CASSLTGGNEKLFF.

This clonotype was seen ten or more times. The V call is TRBV11-2, the J call TRBJ1-5; 10 bases map to TRBD1. V shed 5 bases, J shed 4 bases, and the junction held 2 bases outside the gene matches. Germline V gene data show CDR1 as SGHAT and CDR2 as FQNNGV. The length of the CDR3 is 14 residues. The CDR3 here is CASSTGQGNQPQHF. Written as DNA, the CDR3 is TGTGCCAGCAGCACGGGACAGGGGAATCAGCCCCAGCATTTT.

The chain joins TRBV15 to TRBJ2-5; D perhaps matches TRBD1 (7 bases). Trimming left V 8 bases short and J 5 bases short, with 21 bases between. This CDR3 spans 15 amino acids. Germline CDR1 LNHNV, CDR2 YYDKDF (reference sequence). This chain's CDR3 is CATARGAGGSETQYF. The CDR3 DNA reads TGTGCCACCGCAAGGGGGGCAGGGGGTTCGGAGACCCAGTACTTC.

This clonotype was observed a handful of times. The chain links TRBV11-3 to TRBJ2-3, with a tentative D call TRBD1 (7 bases). Trimming removed 1 base at V and 2 bases at J, with 10 bases between. Germline CDR1 SGHNT, CDR2 YENEEA. This CDR3 has 15 amino acids. The CDR3 sequence is CASSLAGGITDTQYF. CDR3 bases: TGTGCCAGCAGCTTAGCAGGGGGGATCACAGATACGCAGTATTTT.

The rearrangement uses TRBV11-2 and TRBJ1-4; D is ambiguous. The CDR3 extends over 14 amino acids. Germline-derived CDR1 and CDR2 are SGHAT and FQNNGV. The V and J ends lost 1 base and 7 bases respectively, with 10 bases between them. CDR3 residues: CASSLGGIAEKLFF. The CDR3 DNA follows: TGTGCCAGCAGCTTAGGCGGGATAGCTGAAAAACTGTTTTTT.